This T cell receptor beta chain stems from a study of graft-versus-host responses after intestinal transplantation (dated by TCRdb to the early 2020s). Background for the entire study: Multivisceral, liver-intestinal, or isolated intestinal transplants were received by the recipients. Every recipient was given anti-thymocyte globulin induction, then maintenance tacrolimus and steroids for around three years. Graft-versus-host and host-versus-graft alloreactive T cell clones were tracked in the graft, circulation and bone marrow after intestinal transplantation using bulk TCR-beta CDR3 sequencing. To identify alloreactive clones, pre-transplant mixed lymphocyte reaction products were sequenced and compared with unstimulated pre-transplant donor and recipient T cells. The cohort enrolled about two dozen intestinal transplant recipients including one retransplant, and a few patients lacking pretransplant specimens were excluded. A peak of at least 4% donor T cells among recipient peripheral blood mononuclear cells was the definition used for donor T cell macrochimerism. Rather than being sequenced by the commercial service, samples from a few later patients were sequenced in-house on an Illumina MiSeq and processed with MiXCR.

Beyond this particular receptor, the publication reports: GvH clones turned up in recipient bone marrow, with some appearing earlier in ileal mucosa or blood, a pattern consistent with an intestinal mucosal origin. In patients with donor T cell macrochimerism, the allografts had high GvH to HvG T cell clonal ratios. Early after transplant, peak levels of circulating GvH clones were associated with declines in HvG clones. Conclusions were limited by the relatively low number and heterogeneity of intestinal transplant patients.

The library relied on the immunoSEQ multiplex PCR assay. For most patients, genomic DNA was isolated with the Qiagen DNeasy Blood and Tissue Kit and sent frozen to Adaptive Biotechnologies for TCR sequencing. For most patients, high-throughput TCR-beta CDR3 sequencing of genomic DNA was performed by Adaptive Biotechnologies. The study's processing was this. Adaptive's ImmunoSEQ software supplied the TCR sequencing data for under 20 patients, while MiXCR and VDJtools were used to process three other patients. To correct CD4 versus CD8 sorting errors, any sequence found in both subsets at a frequency ratio below 5:1 was removed. Because the origin of CDR3 nucleotide sequences shared between donor and recipient could not be assigned, those sequences were removed. Alloreactive clones required at least 2-fold expansion over unstimulated cells and minimum CFSE-low frequency of 0.002% (template counts) or 0.001% (read counts). Clones detected in sequenced pre-transplant spleen, lymph node, or MLR CFSE-low populations of the donor or recipient were defined as mappable. Cumulative frequency of alloreactive clones was calculated as a percentage of all sequences weighted by copy number. What TCRdb holds here is the immuneACCESS table cut down to in-frame rearrangements. Part of the clones is not present; checked against another copy, under half of the missing clones reflect an unresolved V gene, and the others are unexplained. V, J and clone size are taken as reported in that table, and D and trimming were inferred from the DNA itself. The sample table contains under 85,000 clones; only one count was recorded for about 94% of them. Jointly, the top ten make up around 0.54% of the sample.

V is pared back by 4 bases and J by 0 bases, with 13 bases lying between the germline termini. Reading from cysteine to phenylalanine, the CDR3 counts 16 amino acids. The retained sequence is limited to the CDR3, 48 bases, with the frame set at the first base. According to the germline V gene (reference sequence), CDR1 reads MNHEY and CDR2 reads SMNVEV. The sample's time point label is to be understood as: cells obtained before transplantation from donor or recipient. CD3+CD4+ and CD3+CD8+ populations were FACS-sorted from unstimulated pre-transplant donor and recipient cells taken from spleen or lymph nodes. Note on this clone: Its antigen is not yet known. No base-level quality is on record; no much larger clone is a single base apart.

The sequencing here drew on unstimulated CD8+ T cells sorted from spleen or lymph node cells, taken before intestinal transplant. The source of this sequence is a human donor who received an intestinal transplant. The chain links TRBV27 with TRBJ1-5, and TRBD1 may be the D gene, going by 6 matching bases. The nucleotide sequence is TGTGCCAGCAGTTCGGGGGCTCTTAGTAGCAATCAGCCCCAGCATTTT. Translated, it reads CASSSGALSSNQPQHF.